What follows is one T cell receptor beta chain and its context. As yet, its antigen is unknown. Just one base apart from a much larger clone, this may be a read error. This specimen includes other DNA sequences encoding the same CDR3. These data come from a study of shared clonotypes between healthy human individuals. Study results and caveats: Researchers found naive subsets generally carried larger estimated richness than memory subsets. The authors expected sequencing depth to affect clonotype sharing among donors.

Produced via immunoSEQ multiplex PCR; TCRdb's table is partial and in-frame only. The table includes some 2 million clones, approximately 95% detected once. Deletions cut 0 bases from V and 4 bases from J, with 1 base between. The CDR3 has 11 residues. The germline V gene encodes CDR1 SGHNT and CDR2 YYREEE (reference sequence). V usage is TRBV5-4 and J usage is TRBJ2-5; D remains unclear. What was sequenced was naive CD4+ T cells sorted from blood. Subset reported: CD45RA+ positively selected. The sequence was obtained from a man younger than 35 in good health. This CDR3 is CASSLAETQYF. The CDR3 DNA reads as TGTGCCAGCAGCTTGGCAGAGACCCAGTACTTC.